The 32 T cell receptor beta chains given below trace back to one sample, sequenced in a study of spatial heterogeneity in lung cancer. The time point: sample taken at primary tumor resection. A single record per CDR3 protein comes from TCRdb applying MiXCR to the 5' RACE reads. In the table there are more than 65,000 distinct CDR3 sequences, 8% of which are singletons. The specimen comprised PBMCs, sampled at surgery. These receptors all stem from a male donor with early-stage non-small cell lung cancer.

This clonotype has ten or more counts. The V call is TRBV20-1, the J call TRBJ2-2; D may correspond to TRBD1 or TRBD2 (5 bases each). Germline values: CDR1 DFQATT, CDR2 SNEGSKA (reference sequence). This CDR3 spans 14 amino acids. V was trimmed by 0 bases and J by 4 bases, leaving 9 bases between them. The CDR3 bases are TGCAGTGCTAGAGATGATGGGGGCACCGGGGAGCTGTTTTTT. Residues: CSARDDGGTGELFF.

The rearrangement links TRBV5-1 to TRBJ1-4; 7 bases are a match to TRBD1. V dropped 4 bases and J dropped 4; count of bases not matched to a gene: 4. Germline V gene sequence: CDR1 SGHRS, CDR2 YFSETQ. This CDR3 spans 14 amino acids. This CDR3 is CASSRDSGNEKLFF. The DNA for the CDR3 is TGCGCCAGCAGCCGGGACAGCGGTAATGAAAAACTGTTTTTT.

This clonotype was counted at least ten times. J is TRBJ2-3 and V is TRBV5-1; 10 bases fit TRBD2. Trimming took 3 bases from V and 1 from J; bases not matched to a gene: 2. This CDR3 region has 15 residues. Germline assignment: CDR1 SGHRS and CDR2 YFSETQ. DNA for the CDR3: TGCGCCAGCAGCTCCGGACTAGCGGGCACAGATACGCAGTATTTT. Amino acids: CASSSGLAGTDTQYF. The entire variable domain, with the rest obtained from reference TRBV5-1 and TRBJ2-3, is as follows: KAGVTQTPRYLIKTRGQQVTLSCSPISGHRSVSWYQQTPGQGLQFLFEYFSETQRNKGNFPGRFSGRQFSNSRSEMNVSTLELGDSALYLCASSSGLAGTDTQYFGPGTRLTVL.

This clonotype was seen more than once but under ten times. The CDR3 protein is CASRLQGIAGELFF. CDR3 sequence (DNA): TGTGCCAGCAGGCTCCAGGGTATAGCGGGGGAGCTGTTTTTT. This chain uses TRBV7-2 with TRBJ2-2; the D call may be TRBD1 or TRBD2 (5 bases each). V lost 6 bases and J 8 bases, leaving 16 bases between the germline ends. Germline V lookup: CDR1 SGHTA, CDR2 FQGNSA. The CDR3 is 14 amino acids.

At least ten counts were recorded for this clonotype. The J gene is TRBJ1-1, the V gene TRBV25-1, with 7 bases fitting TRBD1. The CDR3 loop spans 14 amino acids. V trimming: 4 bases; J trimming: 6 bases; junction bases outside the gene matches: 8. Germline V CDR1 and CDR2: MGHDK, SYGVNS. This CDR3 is CASSGMTGISEAFF. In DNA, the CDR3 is TGTGCCAGCAGTGGCATGACAGGGATCTCTGAAGCTTTCTTT.

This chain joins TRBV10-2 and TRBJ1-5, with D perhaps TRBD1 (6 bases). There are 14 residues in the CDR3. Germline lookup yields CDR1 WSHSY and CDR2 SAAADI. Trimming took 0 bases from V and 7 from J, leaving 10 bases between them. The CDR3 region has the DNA TGCGCCAGCAGTGAGTCGGGGGGGCGGCAGCCCCAGCATTTT. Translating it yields CASSESGGRQPQHF.

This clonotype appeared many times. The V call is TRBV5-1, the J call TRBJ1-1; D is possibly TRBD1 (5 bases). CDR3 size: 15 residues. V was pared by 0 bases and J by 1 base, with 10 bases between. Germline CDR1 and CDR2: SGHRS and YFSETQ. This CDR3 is CASSLGGGTNTEAFF. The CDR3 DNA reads TGCGCCAGCAGCTTGGGGGGAGGGACGAACACTGAAGCTTTCTTT.

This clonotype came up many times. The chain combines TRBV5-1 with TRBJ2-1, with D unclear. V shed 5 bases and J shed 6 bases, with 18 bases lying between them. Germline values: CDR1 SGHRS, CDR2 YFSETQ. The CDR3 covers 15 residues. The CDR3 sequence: CASSMNGQPLNEQFF. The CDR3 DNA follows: TGCGCCAGCAGTATGAACGGGCAGCCTCTCAATGAGCAGTTCTTC.

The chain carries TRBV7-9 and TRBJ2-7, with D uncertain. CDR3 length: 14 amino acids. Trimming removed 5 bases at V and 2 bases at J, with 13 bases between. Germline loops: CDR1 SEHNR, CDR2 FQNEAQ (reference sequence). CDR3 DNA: TGTGCCAGCAGCCTAGGTCCCCCCACCTACGAGCAGTACTTC. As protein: CASSLGPPTYEQYF. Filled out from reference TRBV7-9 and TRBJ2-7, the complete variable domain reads DTGVSQNPRHKITKRGQNVTFRCDPISEHNRLYWYRQTLGQGPEFLTYFQNEAQLEKSRLLSDRFSAERPKGSFSTLEIQRTEQGDSAMYLCASSLGPPTYEQYFGPGTRLTVT.

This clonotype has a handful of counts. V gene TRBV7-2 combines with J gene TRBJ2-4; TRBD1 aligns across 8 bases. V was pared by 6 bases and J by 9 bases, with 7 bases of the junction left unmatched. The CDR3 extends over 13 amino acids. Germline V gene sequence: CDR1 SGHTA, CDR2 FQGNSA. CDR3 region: CASSNQGAVIQYF. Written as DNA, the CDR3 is TGTGCCAGCAGTAATCAGGGGGCGGTCATTCAGTACTTC.

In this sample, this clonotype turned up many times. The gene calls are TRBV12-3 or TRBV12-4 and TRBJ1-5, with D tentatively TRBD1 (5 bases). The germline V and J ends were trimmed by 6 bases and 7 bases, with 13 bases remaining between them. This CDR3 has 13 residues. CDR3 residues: CASSDGAWQPQHF. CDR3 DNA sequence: TGTGCCAGCAGCGACGGGGCTTGGCAGCCCCAGCATTTT.

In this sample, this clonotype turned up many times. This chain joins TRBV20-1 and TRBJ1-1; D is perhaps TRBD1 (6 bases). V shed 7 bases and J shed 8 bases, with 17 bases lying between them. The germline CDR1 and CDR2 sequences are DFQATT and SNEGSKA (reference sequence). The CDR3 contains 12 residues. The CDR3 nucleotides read TGCAGTGGGAAGTCAGGGGAGGGCGAAGCTTTCTTT. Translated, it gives CSGKSGEGEAFF.

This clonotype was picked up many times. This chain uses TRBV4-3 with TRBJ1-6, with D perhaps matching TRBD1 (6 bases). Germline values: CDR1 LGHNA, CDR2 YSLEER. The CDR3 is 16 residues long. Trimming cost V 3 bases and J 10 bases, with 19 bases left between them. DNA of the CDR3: TGCGCCAGCAGCCAGGGAAGGGGGACTTGGGGGTCACCCCTCCACTTT. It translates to CASSQGRGTWGSPLHF.

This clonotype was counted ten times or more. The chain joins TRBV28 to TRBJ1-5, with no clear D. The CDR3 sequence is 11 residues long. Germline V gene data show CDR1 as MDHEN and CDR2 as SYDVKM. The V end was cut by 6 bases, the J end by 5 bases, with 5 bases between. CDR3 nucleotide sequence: TGTGCCAGCAGCCAACATCAGCCCCAGCATTTT. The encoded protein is CASSQHQPQHF.

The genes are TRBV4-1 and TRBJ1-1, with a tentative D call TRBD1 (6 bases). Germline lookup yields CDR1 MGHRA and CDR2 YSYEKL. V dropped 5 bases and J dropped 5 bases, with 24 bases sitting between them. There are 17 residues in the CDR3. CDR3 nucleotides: TGCGCCAGCAGCTTTAATTTTAACTCAGGGGTTCGGACTGAAGCTTTCTTT. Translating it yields CASSFNFNSGVRTEAFF.

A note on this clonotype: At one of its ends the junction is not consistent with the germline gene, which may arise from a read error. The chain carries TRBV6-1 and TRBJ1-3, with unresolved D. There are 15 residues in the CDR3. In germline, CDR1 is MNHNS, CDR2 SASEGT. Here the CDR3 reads CASRGQDIIGNTVYF. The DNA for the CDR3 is TGTGCCAGCAGAGGGCAGGATATTATTGGAAACACCGTATATTTT.

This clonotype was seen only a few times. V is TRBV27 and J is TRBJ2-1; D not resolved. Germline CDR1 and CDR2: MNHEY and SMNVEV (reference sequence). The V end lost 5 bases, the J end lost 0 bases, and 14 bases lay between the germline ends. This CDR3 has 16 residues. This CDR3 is CASSPSRRSSYNEQFF. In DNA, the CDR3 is TGTGCCAGCAGTCCATCTCGCCGAAGCTCCTACAATGAGCAGTTCTTC.

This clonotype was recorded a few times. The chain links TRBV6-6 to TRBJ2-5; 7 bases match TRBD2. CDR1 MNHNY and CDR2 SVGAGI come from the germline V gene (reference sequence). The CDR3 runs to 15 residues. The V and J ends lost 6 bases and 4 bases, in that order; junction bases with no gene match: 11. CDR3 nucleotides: TGTGCCAGCAGACGGTGGGGGAGGGCAGGAGAGACCCAGTACTTC. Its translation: CASRRWGRAGETQYF.

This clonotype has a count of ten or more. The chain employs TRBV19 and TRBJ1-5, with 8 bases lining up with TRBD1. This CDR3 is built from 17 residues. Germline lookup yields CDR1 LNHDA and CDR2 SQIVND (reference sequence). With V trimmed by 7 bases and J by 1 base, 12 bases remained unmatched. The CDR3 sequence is CASKRTGNSVSNQPQHF. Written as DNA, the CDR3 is TGTGCCAGTAAACGGACAGGGAACTCGGTGAGCAATCAGCCCCAGCATTTT.

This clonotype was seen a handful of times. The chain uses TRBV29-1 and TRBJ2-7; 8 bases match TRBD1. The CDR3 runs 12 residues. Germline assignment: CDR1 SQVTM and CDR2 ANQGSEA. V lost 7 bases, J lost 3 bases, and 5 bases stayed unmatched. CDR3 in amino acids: CSATGQDYEQYF. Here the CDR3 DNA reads TGCAGCGCTACGGGACAGGACTACGAGCAGTACTTC.

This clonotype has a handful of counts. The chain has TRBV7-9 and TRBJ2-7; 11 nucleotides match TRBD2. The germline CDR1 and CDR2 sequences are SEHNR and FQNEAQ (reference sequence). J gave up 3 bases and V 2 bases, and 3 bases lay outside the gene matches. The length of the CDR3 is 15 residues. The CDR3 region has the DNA TGTGCCAGCAGCTTATCCGGGACTAGCGGCTACGAGCAGTACTTC. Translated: CASSLSGTSGYEQYF.

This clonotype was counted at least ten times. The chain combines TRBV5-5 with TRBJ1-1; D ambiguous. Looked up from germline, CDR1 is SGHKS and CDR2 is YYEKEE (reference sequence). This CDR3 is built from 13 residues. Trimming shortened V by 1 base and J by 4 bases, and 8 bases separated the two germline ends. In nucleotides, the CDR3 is TGTGCCAGCAGCTTGTGGTCCGTCACTGAAGCTTTCTTT. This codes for CASSLWSVTEAFF.

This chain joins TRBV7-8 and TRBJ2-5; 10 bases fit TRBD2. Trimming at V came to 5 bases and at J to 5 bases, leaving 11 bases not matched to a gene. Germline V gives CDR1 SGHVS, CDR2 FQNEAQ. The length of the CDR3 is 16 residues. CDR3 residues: CASSQDLAGVSETQYF. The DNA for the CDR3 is TGTGCCAGCAGCCAGGACCTAGCGGGAGTATCTGAGACCCAGTACTTC.

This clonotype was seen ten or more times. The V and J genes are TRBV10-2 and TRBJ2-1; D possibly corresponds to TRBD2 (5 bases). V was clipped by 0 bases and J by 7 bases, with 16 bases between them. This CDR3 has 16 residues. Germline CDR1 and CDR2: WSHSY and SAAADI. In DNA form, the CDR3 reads TGCGCCAGCAGTGAGTCTCGGGTTATATCGGGGAATGAGCAGTTCTTC. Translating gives CASSESRVISGNEQFF.

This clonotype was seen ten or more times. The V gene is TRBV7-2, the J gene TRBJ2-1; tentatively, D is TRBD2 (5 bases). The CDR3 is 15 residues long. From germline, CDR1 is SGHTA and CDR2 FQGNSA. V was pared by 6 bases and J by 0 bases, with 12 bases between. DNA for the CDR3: TGTGCCAGCAGTCCAGCGGCCGTCTCCTACAATGAGCAGTTCTTC. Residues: CASSPAAVSYNEQFF.

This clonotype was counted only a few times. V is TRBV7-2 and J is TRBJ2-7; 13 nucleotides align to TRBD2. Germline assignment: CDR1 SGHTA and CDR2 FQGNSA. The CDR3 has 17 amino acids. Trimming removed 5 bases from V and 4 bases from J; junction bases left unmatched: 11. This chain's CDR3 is CASSRRTSGRETYEQYF. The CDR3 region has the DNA TGTGCCAGCAGCCGCCGGACTAGCGGGAGAGAGACATACGAGCAGTACTTC.

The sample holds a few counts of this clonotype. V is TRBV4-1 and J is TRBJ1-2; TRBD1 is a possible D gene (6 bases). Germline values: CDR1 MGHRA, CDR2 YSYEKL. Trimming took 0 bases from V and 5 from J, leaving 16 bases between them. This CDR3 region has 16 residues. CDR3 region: CASSQDYGSTGYGYTF. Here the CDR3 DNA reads TGCGCCAGCAGCCAAGATTATGGGAGCACAGGGTATGGCTACACCTTC.

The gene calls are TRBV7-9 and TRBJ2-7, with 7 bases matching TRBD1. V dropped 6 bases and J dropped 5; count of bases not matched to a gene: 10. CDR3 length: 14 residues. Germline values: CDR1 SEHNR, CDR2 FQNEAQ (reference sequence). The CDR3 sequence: CASSYNGQADEQYF. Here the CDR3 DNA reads TGTGCCAGCAGTTATAACGGACAGGCAGACGAGCAGTACTTC.

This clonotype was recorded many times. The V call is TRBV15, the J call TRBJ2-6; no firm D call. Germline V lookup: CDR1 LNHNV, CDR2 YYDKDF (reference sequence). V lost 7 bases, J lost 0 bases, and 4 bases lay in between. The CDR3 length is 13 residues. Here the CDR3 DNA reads TGTGCCACCACATTCTCTGGGGCCAACGTCCTGACTTTC. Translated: CATTFSGANVLTF.

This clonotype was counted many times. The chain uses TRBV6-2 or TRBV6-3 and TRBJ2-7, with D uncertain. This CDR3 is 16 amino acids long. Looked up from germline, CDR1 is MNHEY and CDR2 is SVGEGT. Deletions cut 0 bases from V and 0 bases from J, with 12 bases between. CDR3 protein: CASSYSSRTLSYEQYF. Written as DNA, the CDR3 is TGTGCCAGCAGTTACTCGAGCAGGACCCTCTCCTACGAGCAGTACTTC.

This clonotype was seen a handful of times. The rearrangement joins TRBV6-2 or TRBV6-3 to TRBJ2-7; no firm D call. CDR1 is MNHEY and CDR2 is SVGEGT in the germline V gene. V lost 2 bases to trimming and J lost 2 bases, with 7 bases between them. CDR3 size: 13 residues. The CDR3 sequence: CASSYALTYEQYF. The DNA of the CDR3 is TGTGCCAGCAGTTACGCTCTTACCTACGAGCAGTACTTC.

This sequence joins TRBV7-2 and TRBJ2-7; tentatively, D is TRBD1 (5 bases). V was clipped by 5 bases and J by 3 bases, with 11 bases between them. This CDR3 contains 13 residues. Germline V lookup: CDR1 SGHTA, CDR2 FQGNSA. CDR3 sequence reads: CASSNAQGYEQYF. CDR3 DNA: TGTGCCAGCAGCAACGCCCAGGGCTACGAGCAGTACTTC. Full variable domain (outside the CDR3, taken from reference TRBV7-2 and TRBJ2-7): GAGVSQSPSNKVTEKGKDVELRCDPISGHTALYWYRQSLGQGLEFLIYFQGNSAPDKSGLPSDRFSAERTGGSVSTLTIQRTQQEDSAVYLCASSNAQGYEQYFGPGTRLTVT.